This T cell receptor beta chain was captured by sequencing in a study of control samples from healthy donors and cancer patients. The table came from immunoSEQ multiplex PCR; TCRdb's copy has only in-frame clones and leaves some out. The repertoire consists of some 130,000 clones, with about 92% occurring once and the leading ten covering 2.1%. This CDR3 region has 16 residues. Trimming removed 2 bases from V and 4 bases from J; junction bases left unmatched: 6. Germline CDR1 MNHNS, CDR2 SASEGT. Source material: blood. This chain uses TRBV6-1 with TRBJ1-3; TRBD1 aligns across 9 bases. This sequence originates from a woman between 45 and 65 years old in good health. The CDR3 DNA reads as TGTGCCAGCAGTGAATCTAGGACAGGGGAAGGAAACACCATATATTTT. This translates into CASSESRTGEGNTIYF.